The next 21 T cell receptor delta chains were all read from a single sample in a study of DNA immune sequencing with unique molecular identifiers. A 32-plex genomic DNA assay used primers for all 8 TRDV and 4 TRDJ genes. A 12-nucleotide UMI was added during 2 to 3 barcoding PCR cycles before adapter PCR. TCRdb reapplied CATT to the multiplex PCR reads. The sample holds approximately 1,900 delta-chain clones, 6.2% seen once. Sample: gamma-delta T cells from buffy coat blood. The receptors come from a human donor in good health.

This clone has a handful of counts. The amino acid sequence in TCRdb belongs to a much larger clone and departs from this DNA's translation at residue 11, likely a sequencing read error; the sequence shown is translated from the DNA. The chain couples TRDV1 to TRDJ1, with D perhaps given as TRDD2 or TRDD3 (9 bases each). No J segment appears in TCRdb, so it was assigned here by matching the sequence to germline. Germline CDR1 TSWWSYY, CDR2 QGS. The length of the CDR3 is 27 residues. The germline V and J ends were trimmed by 5 bases and 0 bases, with 49 bases remaining between them. CDR3 coding DNA: TGTGCTCTTGGGCCCTTCCCGGCCTTCCTACTCTTCTATACTGCGGGGGGATACTCCAAGTACACCGATAAACTCATCTTT. Amino acids: CALGPFPAFLLFYTAGGYSKYTDKLIF.

This clone was seen a few times. A far more abundant clone sits one base away, making this likely a read error. The sample has other DNA sequences that encode this CDR3 too. V is TRDV1 and J is TRDJ1; TRDD3 matches 9 bases. Germline V gene lookup returns CDR1 TSWWSYY and CDR2 QGS. V trimming: 4 bases; J trimming: 0 bases; junction bases outside the gene matches: 30. CDR3 length: 24 amino acids. The CDR3 DNA sequence: TGTGCTCTTGGGGTGTCCCCCCTAGGCCCTGGGGATACGAGTACCCCTCCGTACACCGATAAACTCATCTTT. It codes for CALGVSPLGPGDTSTPPYTDKLIF.

As concerns this clone: A far bigger clonotype differs at one base, so this is likely a read error. Other nucleotide sequences in the sample specify the same CDR3. The chain links TRDV2 to TRDJ1; no firm D call. Looked up from germline, CDR1 is GEAIGNYY and CDR2 is EKD. The length of the CDR3 is 15 residues. Trimming took 6 bases from V and 3 from J, leaving 19 bases between them. Here the CDR3 reads CACLVSRTRADKLIF. DNA of the CDR3: TGTGCCTGTTTGGTGTCCCGTACGAGGGCCGATAAACTCATCTTT.

A word on this clone: This is likely an artifact of a read error, given a far larger clone one base away. V and J are TRDV2 and TRDJ1; 12 bases fit TRDD3. Germline V gene data show CDR1 as GEAIGNYY and CDR2 as EKD. This CDR3 is 17 amino acids long. The DNA for the CDR3 is TGTGCCTGTGACCCACTGGGGGATACAATCTCCACCAATAAACTCATCTTT. Translating it yields CACDPLGDTISTNKLIF.

As to this clone: Translating this DNA gives a protein that differs at residue 21 from the TCRdb one, which belongs to a much larger clone; a read error is likely, and the protein shown is this translation. V is TRDV1 and J is TRDJ1; 13 nucleotides agree with TRDD3. TCRdb carries no J gene annotation; the J gene was assigned here by matching the DNA with germline. After removal of 2 bases from V and 3 bases from J, the junction contained 33 bases not matched to a gene. Germline V gene lookup returns CDR1 TSWWSYY and CDR2 QGS. This CDR3 is 26 amino acids long. In DNA, the CDR3 is TGTGCTCTTGGGGAATCGGCCCCCTACCACCCCCCTCACTGGGGGATACGCGGCATACCTCCCGATAAACTCATCTTT. The encoded protein is CALGESAPYHPPHWGIRGIPPDKLIF.

To note about this clone: TCRdb assigns this DNA the protein of a much larger clone, which departs from its translation at residue 8; this likely reflects a read error, and the protein shown comes from translating the DNA. The chain employs TRDV1 and TRDJ1, with 13 bases identical to TRDD3. The J gene, not given by TCRdb, was assigned here from a germline match of the nucleotide sequence. This CDR3 has 26 residues. Trimming removed 2 bases from V and 4 bases from J; junction bases left unmatched: 34. Germline CDR1 and CDR2: TSWWSYY and QGS. The CDR3 sequence: CALGESATYHPPHWGIRGIPLDKLIF. The CDR3, as DNA: TGTGCTCTTGGGGAATCGGCCACCTACCACCCCCCTCACTGGGGGATACGCGGCATACCTCTCGATAAACTCATCTTT.

With regard to this clone: The protein TCRdb lists belongs to a much larger clone and differs from this DNA's translation at residue 6, which points to a read error; the protein shown is made from the DNA. V gene TRDV2 combines with J gene TRDJ3, with 7 bases fitting TRDD3. CDR3 length equals 20 residues. CDR1 is GEAIGNYY, CDR2 EKD, per germline. V gave up 0 bases and J gave up 0 bases; unmatched junction bases: 10. The CDR3 DNA reads TGTGCCTGTGACACCTCTGGGGGCCCCAGTAGCTCCTGGGACACCCGACAGATGTTTTTC. It specifies CACDTSGGPSSSWDTRQMFF.

Only a few counts were recorded for this clone. This likely stems from a read error, as it lies one base from a far larger clone. The sample contains more than one DNA sequence encoding this CDR3. For the CDR3, the DNA is TGTGCTCTTGGGGAACAAGGGCCCTCGCCTTCCTATCCGTGGAAGGGCTATTGGGGGTTCACGCCCACATACACCGATAAACTGATCTTT. Its translation is CALGEQGPSPSYPWKGYWGFTPTYTDKLIF. The V gene call is TRDV1, and the J gene call is absent; the table's D call TRDD3 went unverified against the DNA. The CDR3 consists of 30 residues. The germline V gene has CDR1 TSWWSYY and CDR2 QGS.

A remark on this clone: This likely traces to a read error, being one base from a far larger clone. Other DNA variants within this sample encode the same CDR3. The rearrangement links TRDV2 to TRDJ1; a weak D match, TRDD3 (6 bases). The germline V gene has CDR1 GEAIGNYY and CDR2 EKD. This CDR3 comprises 18 residues. The V end lost 1 base, the J end lost 0 bases, and 20 bases lay between the germline ends. The CDR3 here is CACDTLLGDLDNTDKLIF. CDR3 sequence (DNA): TGTGCCTGTGACACTTTACTGGGAGATCTCGACAACACCGATAAACTCATCTTT.

This clone has a handful of counts. The protein recorded in TCRdb matches a much larger clone and deviates from this DNA's translation at residue 4, suggesting a read error; the protein here is obtained by translating the DNA. Other DNA sequences from this sample encode an identical CDR3 as well. The chain uses TRDV2 and TRDJ1; D gene uncertain. Germline V gene lookup returns CDR1 GEAIGNYY and CDR2 EKD. The CDR3 sequence is 15 residues long. V was pared by 6 bases and J by 3 bases, with 19 bases between. CDR3 nucleotide sequence: TGTGCCTGTTTCGTATCCCGTACGAGGGCCGATAAACTCATCTTT. This sequence encodes CACFVSRTRADKLIF.

With regard to this clone: With only one base between it and a far larger clone, this is likely a read error. The same CDR3 can be traced to other DNA sequences in this sample. The chain has TRDV2 and TRDJ3; 11 bases are shared with TRDD3. The length of the CDR3 is 21 residues. Germline V gene data show CDR1 as GEAIGNYY and CDR2 as EKD. V was pared by 2 bases and J by 0 bases, with 11 bases of the junction left unmatched. The CDR3 protein is CACDSVLGDTSGSWDTRQMFF. CDR3 DNA: TGTGCCTGTGACAGCGTATTGGGGGATACGTCCGGCTCCTGGGACACCCGACAGATGTTTTTC.

By share, this clone counts as medium-sized. The rearrangement uses TRDV1 and TRDJ1; 11 bases match TRDD3. No J segment appears in TCRdb, so it was assigned here by matching the sequence to germline. The CDR3 runs to 31 residues. J gave up 0 bases and V 3 bases, and 48 bases lay outside the gene matches. Germline loops: CDR1 TSWWSYY, CDR2 QGS. CDR3 protein: CALGDHYPATIYPFSGWVLGDMKGYTDKLIF. The CDR3 DNA reads TGTGCTCTTGGGGACCACTACCCGGCAACAATTTATCCTTTCTCGGGGTGGGTACTGGGGGATATGAAAGGTTACACCGATAAACTCATCTTT.

There are a few counts of this clone. A read error is the likely source, as a far larger clone sits one nucleotide away. The V and J genes are TRDV2 and TRDJ3; a weak D match, TRDD3 (6 bases). Germline CDR1 GEAIGNYY, CDR2 EKD. V lost 2 bases and J 0 bases, leaving 16 bases between the germline ends. The CDR3 covers 19 residues. This CDR3 is CACDILGGNSSWDTRQMFF. In DNA, the CDR3 is TGTGCCTGTGACATTCTTGGGGGTAATAGCTCCTGGGACACCCGACAGATGTTTTTC.

This clone was seen a few times. TCRdb assigns this DNA the protein of a much larger clone, which departs from its translation at residue 10; this likely reflects a read error, and the protein shown comes from translating the DNA. The rearrangement links TRDV1 to TRDJ1; D may match TRDD2 or TRDD3 (6 bases each). The J gene is not listed in TCRdb, so it was assigned here from a DNA match to germline. V was pared by 1 base and J by 0 bases, with 54 bases between. CDR3 length: 30 residues. In germline, CDR1 is TSWWSYY, CDR2 QGS. The chain's CDR3 is CALGEQGPSLSYPWKGYWGFTPTYTDKLIF. The DNA for the CDR3 is TGTGCTCTTGGGGAACAAGGGCCCTCGCTTTCCTATCCGTGGAAGGGCTATTGGGGGTTCACGCCCACATACACCGATAAACTCATCTTT.

This clone was counted a few times. This DNA translates differently at residue 10 from the TCRdb protein, which is that of a much larger clone; a read error is likely, and the protein shown is the DNA's own translation. This rearrangement joins TRDV2 to TRDJ1; D might be TRDD3 (6 bases). Germline V CDR1 and CDR2: GEAIGNYY, EKD. CDR3 length: 20 residues. V shed 0 bases and J shed 0 bases, with 25 bases lying between them. In nucleotides, the CDR3 is TGTGCCTGTGACACCGTAGCGCTGGGGCATACCTCCCTGGACACCGATAAACTCATCTTT. Amino acid sequence: CACDTVALGHTSLDTDKLIF.

As regards this clone: A far larger clone lies a single base away; this is likely a read error. CDR3 region: CACDTVLRTGGFPTDKLIF. The CDR3 DNA is TGTGCCTGTGACACTGTTCTTCGTACTGGGGGATTCCCTACCGATAAACTCATCTTT. This sequence joins TRDV2 and TRDJ2; 10 positions agree with TRDD3. The J call may be faulty, since TRDJ1 better matches the DNA end. This CDR3 has 19 amino acids. Germline V gives CDR1 GEAIGNYY, CDR2 EKD.

Note on this clone: The TCRdb protein comes from a much larger clone and disagrees with this DNA's translation at residue 7, likely due to a read error; the protein given here is derived from the DNA. This chain connects TRDV1 to TRDJ1; 9 bases line up with TRDD3. The J segment lost 0 bases and the V segment lost 4 bases, leaving 30 bases of the junction unmatched. In germline, CDR1 is TSWWSYY, CDR2 QGS. This CDR3 region has 24 residues. The CDR3 bases are TGTGCTCTTGGGGTGTCCGCCCTTGGCCCTGGGGATACGAGTACCCCTCCGTACACCGATAAACTCATCTTT. It specifies CALGVSALGPGDTSTPPYTDKLIF.

Only a few counts were recorded for this clone. This could be a read error, since a much larger clone is one nucleotide away. The CDR3 region is CACYKLGGRTDKLIF. The CDR3 DNA reads as TGTGCCTGTTACAAGCTGGGGGGCCGCACCGATAAACTCATCTTT. V gene TRDV2 combines with J gene TRDJ1, with 7 bases fitting TRDD3. Germline V gene sequence: CDR1 GEAIGNYY, CDR2 EKD. J gave up 1 base and V 6 bases, and 10 bases lay outside the gene matches. This CDR3 is built from 15 residues.

This clone has a handful of counts. The V and J genes are TRDV1 and TRDJ1, with 9 bases lining up with TRDD2. J gave up 0 bases and V 4 bases, and 24 bases lay outside the gene matches. The germline gives CDR1 TSWWSYY, CDR2 QGS. The length of the CDR3 is 22 residues. CDR3 coding DNA: TGTGCTCTTGGGGGGCCTGACCTTCCTACCCTGTACTTGGTGGGGTACACCGATAAACTCATCTTT. It is translated as CALGGPDLPTLYLVGYTDKLIF.

The CDR3 spells CACDTVRSGGYGTDKLIF. In DNA, the CDR3 is TGTGCCTGTGACACCGTCAGATCTGGGGGATACGGGACCGATAAACTCATCTTT. The chain is built from TRDV2 and TRDJ1, with 12 bases aligning to TRDD3. The germline CDR1 and CDR2 sequences are GEAIGNYY and EKD. J lost 2 bases, V lost 0 bases, and 9 bases had no gene match. The CDR3 has 18 residues.

This clone was seen more than once but under ten times. A far more abundant clone sits one base away, making this likely a read error. Other DNA sequences in the sample encode the same CDR3. The chain recombines TRDV2 with TRDJ1; 8 bases agree with TRDD3. Germline V gives CDR1 GEAIGNYY, CDR2 EKD. The length of the CDR3 is 18 residues. This CDR3 reads CACDTVTYNWGSTDKLIF. Here the CDR3 DNA reads TGCGCCTGTGACACCGTCACCTACAACTGGGGGTCCACCGATAAACTCATCTTT.